A selection of T cell receptor beta chains follows, all from one sample in a study of blood T cell repertoires in COVID-19. The data were produced by immunoSEQ multiplex PCR, yet TCRdb's version contains in-frame clones alone and is incomplete. The repertoire holds about 21,000 clones, around three quarters seen once, with 9.5% to 15% in the top ten. Material: peripheral blood. The receptors here all came from a man aged 60 to 75 with active COVID-19. CDR3s include the opening cysteine and the closing phenylalanine or tryptophan.

v_gene | CDR3aa
TRBV10-3 | CAISEPRDRVFPFF
TRBV5-4 | CASSSTPRTEETQYF
TRBV4-1 | CASSRLLGQGVTYEQYF
TRBV5-1 | CASSSQAVSRTGELFF
TRBV11-3 | CASSAGTGGLLSYEQYF
TRBV5-1 | CASSLEGDYEQYF
TRBV7-3 | CASSLKLLEQYF
TRBV9 | CASSPRSTSGSANTGELFF
TRBV30 | CAWSVRVRGHTF
TRBV5-1 | CASSLGGRDSYEQYF
TRBV2 | CASSGDRGFQPQHF
TRBV6-2/TRBV6-3 | CASSSGGPGEQYF
TRBV9 | CASSAWAGLADNEQFF
TRBV9 | CASSFSGRAVTGELFF
TRBV4-3 | CASRRGLNTGELFF
TRBV7-2 | CASSLNRPSGTQYF
TRBV3-1/TRBV3-2 | CASSQRQRNPYEQYF
TRBV7-9 | CASSLLGGGYTF
TRBV9 | CASSRANNEQFF
TRBV4-2 | CASSQGGGEKYF